These 8 T cell receptor beta chains were sequenced from one sample in a study of blood T cell repertoires in COVID-19. This table comes from immunoSEQ multiplex PCR, and its TCRdb copy is limited to in-frame clones, with some not included. The data hold around 280,000 clones, with around 86% observed a single time. Source material: PBMCs or T cells enriched from blood (not recorded which). The receptors were gathered from a woman between 40 and 50 years old who had recovered from COVID-19.

The chain couples TRBV2 to TRBJ1-2, with D unclear. The CDR3 consists of 14 residues. The V and J ends lost 8 bases and 0 bases respectively, with 13 bases between them. The V gene's germline CDR1 is SNHLY and CDR2 FYNNEI. The DNA for the CDR3 is TGTGCCAGCCAATTCGAGGGAGCTAACTATGGCTACACCTTC. Translation gives CASQFEGANYGYTF.

The chain employs TRBV11-3 and TRBJ2-2; D remains unclear. Deletions cut 0 bases from V and 0 bases from J, with 11 bases between. Germline V lookup: CDR1 SGHNT, CDR2 YENEEA. There are 17 residues in the CDR3. In nucleotides, the CDR3 is TGTGCCAGCAGCTTAGACGCCGGTGTCGCGAACACCGGGGAGCTGTTTTTT. It is translated as CASSLDAGVANTGELFF.

This chain uses TRBV6-5 with TRBJ1-2; 9 bases agree with TRBD1. The CDR3 covers 12 residues. Germline values: CDR1 MNHEY, CDR2 SVGAGI. V lost 5 bases to trimming and J lost 9 bases; unmatched junction nucleotides: 4. CDR3 DNA: TGTGCCAGCAGTCGGACAGGGGACAGCTACACCTTC. Protein product: CASSRTGDSYTF.

CDR3: CASSPGGVSYGYTF. CDR3 nucleotides: TGTGCCAGCTCACCAGGGGGGGTCTCATATGGCTACACCTTC. V and J are TRBV18 and TRBJ1-2, with a possible D match to TRBD1 (5 bases). Per the germline V gene, CDR1 is KGHSH and CDR2 is LQKENI. The CDR3 loop spans 14 amino acids. V was clipped by 2 bases and J by 5 bases, with 12 bases between them. Full variable domain (missing parts from reference TRBV18 and TRBJ1-2): NAGVMQNPRHLVRRRGQEARLRCSPMKGHSHVYWYRQLPEEGLKFMVYLQKENIIDESGMPKERFSAEFPKEGPSILRIQQVVRGDSAAYFCASSPGGVSYGYTFGSGTRLTVV.

The chain joins TRBV29-1 to TRBJ1-2; weak D call: TRBD1 (6 bases). Germline loops: CDR1 SQVTM, CDR2 ANQGSEA. CDR3 length: 14 amino acids. With 4 bases removed from V and 5 bases from J, the gap between germline ends came to 17 bases. Here the CDR3 DNA reads TGCAGCGTTGTCCCCCTACAGGGACCATATGGCTACACCTTC. It translates to CSVVPLQGPYGYTF.

The CDR3 loop reads CASSLGGRLEQYF. CDR3 nucleotides: TGTGCCAGCAGCTTGGGGGGCCGGCTGGAGCAGTACTTC. The J gene is TRBJ2-7, the V gene TRBV5-8, with a weak D call TRBD1 (5 bases). V lost 0 bases to trimming and J lost 7 bases, with 11 bases between them. Germline V lookup: CDR1 SGHTS, CDR2 YDEGEE. The CDR3 totals 13 residues.

This clone was seen more than once but under ten times. The chain has TRBV19 and TRBJ1-1, with a tentative D call TRBD1 (6 bases). Germline V gives CDR1 LNHDA, CDR2 SQIVND (reference sequence). CDR3 length equals 13 residues. Trimming removed 6 bases at V and 3 bases at J, with 11 bases between. DNA for the CDR3: TGTGCCAGTAGGCTATACAGGGACACTGAAGCTTTCTTT. Amino acid sequence: CASRLYRDTEAFF.

The chain recombines TRBV10-3 with TRBJ2-7, with D hard to call. Germline CDR1 is ENHRY and CDR2 is SYGVKD. The CDR3 has 13 residues. V lost 2 bases and J 3 bases, leaving 8 bases between the germline ends. CDR3 in amino acids: CAISEGDIYEQYF. The CDR3, as DNA: TGTGCCATCAGTGAGGGAGATATCTACGAGCAGTACTTC.